The subject of this entry is one T cell receptor (beta chain). Its antigen is as yet unknown. Some clones are missing from TCRdb's copy, which holds only in-frame ones; the method was immunoSEQ multiplex PCR. The table lists tens of thousands of clones, around 85% of them singletons. The data were taken from a study of T cells after posttransplantation cyclophosphamide. The study, taken as a whole, reports: TRB overlap between skin or GI tissue T cells and blood was limited.

Sampled 1 year posttransplant, controls received myeloablative marrow transplants, methotrexate and a calcineurin inhibitor. The CDR3 loop spans 13 amino acids. CDR1 is MGHRA, CDR2 YSYEKL, per germline. The junction had 7 bases not matched to a gene; V was cut back by 6 bases and J by 6 bases. The genes are TRBV4-1 and TRBJ1-2; 7 positions match TRBD1. This TCR came from a female patient in her 30s who received an allogeneic stem cell transplant from an unrelated donor, was CMV-positive, and had acute and chronic GVHD. Some of the T cells may derive from the graft donor. Material: PBMCs, obtained 350 to 400 days after allogeneic stem cell transplant with calcineurin inhibitor and methotrexate. The CDR3: CASSLTGRDGYTF. The CDR3 DNA is TGCGCCAGCAGTCTGACAGGGAGAGATGGCTACACCTTC.